What follows describes a single T cell receptor beta chain. The junction shows a germline mismatch at one end, possibly a read error. The CDR3 is 15 residues long. Germline V gene data show CDR1 as SGHTA and CDR2 as FQGNSA. TCRdb itself ran the RT-PCR reads through MiXCR, one entry per CDR3 protein. The sample yields 650,000 to 800,000 distinct CDR3 sequences, 14% seen once. The V call is TRBV7-2, the J call TRBJ2-2; D is possibly TRBD2 (5 bases). Sequenced material: memory CD4+ T cells from blood. This receptor was obtained from a female donor in good health, serving as a healthy control. CDR3 in amino acids: CASSLGPSNTGKLFF. The CDR3 DNA sequence: TGTGCCAGCAGCTTGGGCCCGTCCAATACCGGGAAGCTGTTTTTT.